This T cell receptor (beta chain) was recorded in a study of T cells in pancreatic ductal adenocarcinoma. Whole-study findings and limits: Blood clonality (roughly 0.072) did not differ significantly from tumor (about 0.112). This surgical cohort overrepresents the minority presenting with early-stage disease. Tumors hold more CD45RO+ effector T cells, which may bias toward lower diversity.

The selected patients with pancreatic ductal adenocarcinoma had surgery but no neoadjuvant therapy. In the case of this clone: No antigen is known for it.

The CDR3 length is 15 residues. V was pared by 0 bases and J by 1 base, with 8 bases between. Germline V gives CDR1 SGHRS, CDR2 YFSETQ. The data were produced by immunoSEQ multiplex PCR, yet TCRdb's version contains in-frame clones alone and is incomplete. The table shows some 4,600 clones, with about 64% occurring only once. This receptor was obtained from a human donor with pancreatic ductal adenocarcinoma. V gene TRBV5-1 combines with J gene TRBJ1-3; D gene unclear. Sequenced: pancreatic tumor tissue. DNA of the CDR3: TGCGCCAGCAGCTTGGCCGCAGCATCTGGAAACACCATATATTTT. It encodes CASSLAAASGNTIYF.